These 15 T cell receptor beta chains originate from one sample sequenced in a study of T cell responses to AZD1222 COVID-19 vaccine (dated by TCRdb to the early 2020s). The method was the immunoSEQ multiplex PCR assay. The source is immuneACCESS, and TCRdb retained only in-frame sequences with V and J called. Part of the clones is not carried over; for the studies checked, unresolved V genes explain less than half of this, and the remainder is unexplained. Across this sample there are fewer than 150,000 clones, with 88% seen only once. The ten largest clones add up to about 6.5% of the sample. The time point label corresponds to: about 28 days (+/-7) after the second vaccine dose. The sample here was peripheral blood, taken 28 days after the second AZD1222 dose. The receptors shown here come from an adult who received the AZD1222 COVID-19 vaccine.

The chain carries TRBV6-5 and TRBJ2-5, with D tentatively TRBD2 (5 bases). Germline CDR1 is MNHEY and CDR2 is SVGAGI. The CDR3 consists of 15 residues. The V end lost 4 bases, the J end lost 1 base, and 13 bases lay between the germline ends. CDR3 sequence (DNA): TGTGCCAGCAGTTGGGGAGACCACCCCCAAGAGACCCAGTACTTC. This encodes CASSWGDHPQETQYF.

The genes are TRBV28 and TRBJ1-1; D gene uncertain. V dropped 2 bases and J dropped 0 bases, with 7 bases sitting between them. The germline CDR1 and CDR2 sequences are MDHEN and SYDVKM. The CDR3 sequence is 14 residues long. As DNA, the CDR3 is TGTGCCAGCAGTTTAACAGCCCTGAACACTGAAGCTTTCTTT. It encodes CASSLTALNTEAFF.

The rearrangement links TRBV11-2 to TRBJ2-7, with 9 nucleotides matching TRBD1. The CDR3 has 15 amino acids. Germline V gives CDR1 SGHAT, CDR2 FQNNGV. Trimming removed 2 bases from V and 3 bases from J; junction bases left unmatched: 5. The CDR3 nucleotides are TGTGCCAGCAGCTTACAGGGACAGGGAATCTACGAGCAGTACTTC. It translates to CASSLQGQGIYEQYF.

This chain connects TRBV12-3 or TRBV12-4 to TRBJ1-2; 8 nucleotides line up with TRBD1. The J segment lost 4 bases and the V segment lost 5 bases, leaving 3 bases of the junction unmatched. The CDR3 runs 13 residues. The CDR3 is CASSPGGTYGYTF. The CDR3 bases are TGTGCCAGCAGTCCAGGGGGCACCTATGGCTACACCTTC.

This chain links TRBV27 with TRBJ2-7; D uncertain. Per the germline V gene, CDR1 is MNHEY and CDR2 is SMNVEV (reference sequence). This CDR3 is built from 14 residues. Trimming took off 8 bases at V and 2 bases at J, with 16 bases between the two ends. The CDR3 sequence: CASSPMRTTYEQYF. DNA for the CDR3: TGTGCCAGCTCACCTATGCGGACGACCTACGAGCAGTACTTC.

The rearrangement joins TRBV5-6 to TRBJ2-7; D is uncertain. Per the germline V gene, CDR1 is SGHDT and CDR2 is YYEEEE. The CDR3 spans 13 residues. The V gene lost 0 bases and the J gene lost 2 bases, with 6 bases spanning the gap. CDR3 bases: TGTGCCAGCAGCTTGGCGACACCCTACGAGCAGTACTTC. It translates to CASSLATPYEQYF.

The J gene is TRBJ1-1, the V gene TRBV6-4; D is unresolved. V lost 5 bases, J lost 2 bases, and 9 bases lay in between. CDR3 length: 13 residues. Per germline, CDR1 MRHNA and CDR2 SNTAGT. The CDR3 sequence is CASSNGENTEAFF. The CDR3 DNA reads as TGTGCCAGCAGTAATGGAGAAAACACTGAAGCTTTCTTT.

V is TRBV27 and J is TRBJ2-7, with D tentatively TRBD1 or TRBD2 (6 bases each). CDR1 is MNHEY, CDR2 SMNVEV, per germline (reference sequence). V shed 3 bases and J shed 5 bases, with 8 bases lying between them. This CDR3 is 12 amino acids long. CDR3 in DNA: TGTGCCAGCAGTTTGGGGGGCGACGAGCAGTACTTC. As protein: CASSLGGDEQYF.

This clone was counted between two and nine times. This chain connects TRBV9 to TRBJ2-3; D remains unclear. Germline assignment: CDR1 SGDLS and CDR2 YYNGEE. V was shortened by 4 bases and J by 1 base, with 10 bases between the two germline ends. There are 14 residues in the CDR3. CDR3 protein: CASSPSPGTDTQYF. In DNA, the CDR3 is TGTGCCAGCAGCCCCTCGCCGGGCACAGATACGCAGTATTTT.

The J gene is TRBJ1-1, the V gene TRBV6-5; 10 nucleotides align to TRBD1. V was pared by 5 bases and J by 10 bases, with 10 bases of the junction left unmatched. CDR1 is MNHEY, CDR2 SVGAGI, per germline. This CDR3 contains 14 residues. This chain's CDR3 is CASSTTGGAVGAFF. CDR3 DNA: TGTGCCAGCAGTACGACAGGGGGCGCGGTGGGAGCTTTCTTT.

The gene calls are TRBV18 and TRBJ2-4; tentative D call: TRBD2 (5 bases). CDR3 length equals 13 residues. The V end was cut by 0 bases, the J end by 9 bases, with 9 bases between. The germline V gene has CDR1 KGHSH and CDR2 LQKENI. This CDR3 is CASSPPAGVIQYF. In DNA, the CDR3 is TGTGCCAGCTCACCACCGGCCGGGGTCATTCAGTACTTC.

The count of this clone is one. The V and J genes are TRBV27 and TRBJ2-7; 9 nucleotides match TRBD1. With 5 bases clipped from V and 4 bases from J, the junction kept 6 bases outside the gene matches. The CDR3 consists of 14 residues. Germline CDR1 MNHEY, CDR2 SMNVEV (reference sequence). CDR3 loop: CASSLQGAGYEQYF. CDR3 DNA sequence: TGTGCCAGCAGTCTACAGGGGGCAGGGTACGAGCAGTACTTC.

This clone was found a few times. J is TRBJ2-1 and V is TRBV7-2; D not certain. Trimming took 5 bases from V and 0 from J, leaving 5 bases between them. The CDR3 runs to 13 residues. Germline-derived CDR1 and CDR2 are SGHTA and FQGNSA. The CDR3 protein is CASSGNSYNEQFF. The CDR3 nucleotides read TGTGCCAGCAGCGGGAACTCCTACAATGAGCAGTTCTTC.

The rearrangement joins TRBV19 to TRBJ1-2; weak D call: TRBD1 (5 bases). V lost 3 bases to trimming and J lost 1 base, with 12 bases between them. From germline, CDR1 is LNHDA and CDR2 SQIVND (reference sequence). The CDR3 spans 15 residues. The CDR3 reads CASSIQDMSNYGYTF. The CDR3 bases are TGTGCCAGTAGTATCCAGGACATGAGTAACTATGGCTACACCTTC.

The V call is TRBV6-5, the J call TRBJ2-3; no definite D call. V lost 6 bases and J lost 0, with 4 bases in between. Germline CDR1 MNHEY, CDR2 SVGAGI. The CDR3 sequence is 12 residues long. CDR3 nucleotides: TGTGCCAGCAGCGACAGCACAGATACGCAGTATTTT. It encodes CASSDSTDTQYF.